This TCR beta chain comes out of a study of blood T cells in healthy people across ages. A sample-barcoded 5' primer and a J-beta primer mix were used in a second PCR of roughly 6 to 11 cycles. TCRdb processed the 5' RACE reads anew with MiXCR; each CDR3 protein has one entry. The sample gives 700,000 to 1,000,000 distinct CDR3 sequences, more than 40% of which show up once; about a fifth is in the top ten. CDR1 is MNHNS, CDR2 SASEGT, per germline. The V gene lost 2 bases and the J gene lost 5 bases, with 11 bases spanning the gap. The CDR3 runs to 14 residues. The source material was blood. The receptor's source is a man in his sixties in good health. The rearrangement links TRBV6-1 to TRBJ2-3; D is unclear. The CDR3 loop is CASSEHPHVDTQYF. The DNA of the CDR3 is TGTGCCAGCAGTGAACACCCGCATGTAGATACGCAGTATTTT.